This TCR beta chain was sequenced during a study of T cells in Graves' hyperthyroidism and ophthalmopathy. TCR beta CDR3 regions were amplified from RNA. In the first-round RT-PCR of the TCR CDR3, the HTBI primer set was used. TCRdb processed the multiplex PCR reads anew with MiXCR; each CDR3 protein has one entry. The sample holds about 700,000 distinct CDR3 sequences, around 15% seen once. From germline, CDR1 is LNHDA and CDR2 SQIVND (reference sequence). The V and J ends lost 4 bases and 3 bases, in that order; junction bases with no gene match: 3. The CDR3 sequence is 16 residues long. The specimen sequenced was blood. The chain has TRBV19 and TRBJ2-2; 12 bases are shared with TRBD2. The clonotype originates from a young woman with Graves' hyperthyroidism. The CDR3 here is CASSTGTSGYTGELFF. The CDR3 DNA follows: TGTGCCAGTAGTACCGGGACTAGCGGGTACACCGGGGAGCTGTTTTTT.